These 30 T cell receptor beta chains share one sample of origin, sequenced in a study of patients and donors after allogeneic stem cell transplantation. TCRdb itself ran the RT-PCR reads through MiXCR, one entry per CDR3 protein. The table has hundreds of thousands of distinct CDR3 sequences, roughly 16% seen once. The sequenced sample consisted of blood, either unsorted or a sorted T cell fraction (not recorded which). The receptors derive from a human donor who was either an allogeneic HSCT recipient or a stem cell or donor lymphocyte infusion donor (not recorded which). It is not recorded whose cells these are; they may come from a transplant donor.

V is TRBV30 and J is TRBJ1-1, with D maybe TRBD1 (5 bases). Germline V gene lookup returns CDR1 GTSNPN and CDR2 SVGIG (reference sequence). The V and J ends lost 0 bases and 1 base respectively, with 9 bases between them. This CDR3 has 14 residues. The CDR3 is CAWSVGTGNTEAFF. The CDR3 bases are TGTGCCTGGAGTGTGGGGACGGGGAACACTGAAGCTTTCTTT.

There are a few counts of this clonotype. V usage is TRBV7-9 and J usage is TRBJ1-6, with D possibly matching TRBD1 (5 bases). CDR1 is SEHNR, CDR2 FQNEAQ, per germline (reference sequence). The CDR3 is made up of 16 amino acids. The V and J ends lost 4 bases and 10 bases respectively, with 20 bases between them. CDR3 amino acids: CASSSGREFTESPLHF. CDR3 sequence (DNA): TGTGCCAGCAGCTCAGGCAGGGAATTTACAGAGTCACCCCTCCACTTT.

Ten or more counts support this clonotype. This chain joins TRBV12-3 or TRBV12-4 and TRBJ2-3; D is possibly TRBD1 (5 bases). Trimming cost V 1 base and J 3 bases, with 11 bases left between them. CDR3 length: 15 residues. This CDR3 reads CASSLVGPGTDTQYF. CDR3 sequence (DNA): TGTGCCAGCAGTTTAGTGGGGCCGGGTACAGATACGCAGTATTTT.

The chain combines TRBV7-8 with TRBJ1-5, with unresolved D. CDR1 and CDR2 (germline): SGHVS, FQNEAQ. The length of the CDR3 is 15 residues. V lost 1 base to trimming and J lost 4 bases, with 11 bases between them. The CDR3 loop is CASSLVSGKNQPQHF. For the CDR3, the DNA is TGTGCCAGCAGCTTAGTTTCGGGGAAAAATCAGCCCCAGCATTTT.

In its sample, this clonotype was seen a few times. CDR3 DNA: TGTGCCAGCAGCCGTGGGACAGGGTCTAGTAATGAAAAACTGTTTTTT. This encodes CASSRGTGSSNEKLFF. The chain has TRBV6-1 and TRBJ1-4; 9 bases line up with TRBD1. V was clipped by 6 bases and J by 4 bases; unmatched bases: 9. The CDR3 has 16 amino acids. Germline V gene data show CDR1 as MNHNS and CDR2 as SASEGT.

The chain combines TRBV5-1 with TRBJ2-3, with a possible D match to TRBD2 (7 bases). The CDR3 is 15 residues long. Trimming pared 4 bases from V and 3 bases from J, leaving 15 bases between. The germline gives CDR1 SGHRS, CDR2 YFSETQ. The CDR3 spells CASSQMGGATDTQYF. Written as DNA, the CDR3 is TGCGCCAGCAGCCAGATGGGGGGGGCGACAGATACGCAGTATTTT.

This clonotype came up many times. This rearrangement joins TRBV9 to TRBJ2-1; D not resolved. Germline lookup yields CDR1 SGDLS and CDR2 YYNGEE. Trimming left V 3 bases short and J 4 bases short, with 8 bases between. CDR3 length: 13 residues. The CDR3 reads CASSAQLYNEQFF. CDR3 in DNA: TGTGCCAGCAGCGCTCAGCTTTACAATGAGCAGTTCTTC.

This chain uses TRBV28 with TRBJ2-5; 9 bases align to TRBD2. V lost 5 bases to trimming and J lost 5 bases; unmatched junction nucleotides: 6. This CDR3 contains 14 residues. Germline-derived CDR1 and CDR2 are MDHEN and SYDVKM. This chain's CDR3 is CASSPTSGLETQYF. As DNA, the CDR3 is TGTGCCAGCAGTCCTACTAGCGGGTTGGAGACCCAGTACTTC.

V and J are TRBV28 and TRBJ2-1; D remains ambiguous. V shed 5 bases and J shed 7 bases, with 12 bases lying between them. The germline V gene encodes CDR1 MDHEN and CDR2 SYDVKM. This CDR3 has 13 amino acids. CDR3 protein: CASSPGPPNEQFF. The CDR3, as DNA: TGTGCCAGCAGTCCCGGACCCCCTAATGAGCAGTTCTTC.

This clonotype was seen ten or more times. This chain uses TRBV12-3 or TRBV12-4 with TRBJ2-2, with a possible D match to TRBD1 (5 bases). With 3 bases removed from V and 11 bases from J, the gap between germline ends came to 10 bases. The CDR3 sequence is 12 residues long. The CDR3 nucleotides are TGTGCCAGCAGTTTGAGTGGGGCAGAGCTGTTTTTT. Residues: CASSLSGAELFF.

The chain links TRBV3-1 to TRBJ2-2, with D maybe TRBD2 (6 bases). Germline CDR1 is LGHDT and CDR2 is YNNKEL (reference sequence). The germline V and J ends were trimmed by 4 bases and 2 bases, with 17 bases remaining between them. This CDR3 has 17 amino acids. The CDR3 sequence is CASSPSLTSINTGELFF. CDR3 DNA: TGTGCCAGCAGCCCGAGTTTAACTAGCATTAACACCGGGGAGCTGTTTTTT.

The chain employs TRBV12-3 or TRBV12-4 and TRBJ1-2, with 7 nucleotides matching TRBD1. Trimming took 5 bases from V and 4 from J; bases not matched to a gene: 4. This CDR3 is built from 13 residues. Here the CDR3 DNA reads TGTGCCAGCAGTGACAGGGTCCCCTATGGCTACACCTTC. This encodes CASSDRVPYGYTF.

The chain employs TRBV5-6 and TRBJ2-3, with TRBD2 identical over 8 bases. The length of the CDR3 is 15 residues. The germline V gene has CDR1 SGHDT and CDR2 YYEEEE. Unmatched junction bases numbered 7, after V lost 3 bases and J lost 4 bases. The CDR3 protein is CASSWRGAGADTQYF. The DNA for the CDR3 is TGTGCCAGCAGCTGGCGGGGGGCGGGTGCAGATACGCAGTATTTT.

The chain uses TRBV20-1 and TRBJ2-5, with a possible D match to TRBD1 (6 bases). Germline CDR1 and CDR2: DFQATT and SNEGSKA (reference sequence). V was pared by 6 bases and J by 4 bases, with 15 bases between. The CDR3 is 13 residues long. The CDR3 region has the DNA TGCAGTGCGAAAACGTCAGGGGTAGAGACCCAGTACTTC. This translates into CSAKTSGVETQYF.

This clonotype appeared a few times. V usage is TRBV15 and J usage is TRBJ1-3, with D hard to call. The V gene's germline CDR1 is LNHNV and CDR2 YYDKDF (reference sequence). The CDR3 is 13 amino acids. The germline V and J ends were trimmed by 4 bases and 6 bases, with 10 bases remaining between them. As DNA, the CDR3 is TGTGCCACCAGCAAAGTGACGCAAAACACCATATATTTT. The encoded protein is CATSKVTQNTIYF.

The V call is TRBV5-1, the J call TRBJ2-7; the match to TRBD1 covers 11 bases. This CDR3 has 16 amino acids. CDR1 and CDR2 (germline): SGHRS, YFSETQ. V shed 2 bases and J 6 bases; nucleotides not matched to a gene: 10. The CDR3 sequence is CASSFSRDRGSREQYF. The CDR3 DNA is TGCGCCAGCAGCTTTAGCCGGGACAGGGGGAGTCGCGAGCAGTACTTC.

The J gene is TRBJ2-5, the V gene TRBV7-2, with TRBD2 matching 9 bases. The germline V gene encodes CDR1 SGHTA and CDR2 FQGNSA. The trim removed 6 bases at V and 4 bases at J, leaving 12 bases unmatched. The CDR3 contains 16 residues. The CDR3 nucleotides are TGTGCCAGCAGTCCTTCGATTAGCGGGGGTACAGAGACCCAGTACTTC. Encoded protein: CASSPSISGGTETQYF.

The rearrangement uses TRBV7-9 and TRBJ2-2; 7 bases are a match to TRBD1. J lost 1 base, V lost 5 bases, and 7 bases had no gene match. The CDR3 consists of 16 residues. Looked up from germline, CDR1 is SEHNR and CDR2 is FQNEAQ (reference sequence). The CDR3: CASSLPGQLNTGELFF. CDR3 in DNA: TGTGCCAGCAGCCTACCGGGACAGCTGAACACCGGGGAGCTGTTTTTT.

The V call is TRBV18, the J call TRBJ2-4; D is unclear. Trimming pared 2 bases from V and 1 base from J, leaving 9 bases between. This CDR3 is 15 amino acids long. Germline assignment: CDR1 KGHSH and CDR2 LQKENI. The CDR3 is CASSPGLSAKNIQYF. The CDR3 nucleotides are TGTGCCAGCTCACCAGGGTTAAGCGCCAAAAACATTCAGTACTTC.

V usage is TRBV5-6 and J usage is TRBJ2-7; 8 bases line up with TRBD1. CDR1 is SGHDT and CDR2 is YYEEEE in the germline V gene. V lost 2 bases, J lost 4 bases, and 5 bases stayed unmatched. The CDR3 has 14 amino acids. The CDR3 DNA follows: TGTGCCAGCAGCTTATGGGACAGGCTTTACGAGCAGTACTTC. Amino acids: CASSLWDRLYEQYF.

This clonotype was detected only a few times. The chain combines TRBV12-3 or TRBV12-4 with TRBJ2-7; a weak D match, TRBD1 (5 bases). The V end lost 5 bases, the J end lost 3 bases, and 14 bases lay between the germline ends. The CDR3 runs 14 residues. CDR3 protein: CASSLQGSGYEQYF. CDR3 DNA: TGTGCCAGCAGTCTGCAGGGTTCCGGCTACGAGCAGTACTTC.

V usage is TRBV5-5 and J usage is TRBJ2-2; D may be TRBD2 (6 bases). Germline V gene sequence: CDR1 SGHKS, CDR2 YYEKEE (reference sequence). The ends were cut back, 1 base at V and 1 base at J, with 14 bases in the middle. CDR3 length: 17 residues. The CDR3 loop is CASSLLLWRENTGELFF. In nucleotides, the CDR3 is TGTGCCAGCAGCTTGCTCCTGTGGCGGGAGAACACCGGGGAGCTGTTTTTT.

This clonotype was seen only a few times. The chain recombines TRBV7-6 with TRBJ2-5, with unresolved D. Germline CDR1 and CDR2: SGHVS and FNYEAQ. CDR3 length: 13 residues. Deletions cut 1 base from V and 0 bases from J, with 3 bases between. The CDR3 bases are TGTGCCAGCAGCTTAGAGGACCAAGAGACCCAGTACTTC. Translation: CASSLEDQETQYF.

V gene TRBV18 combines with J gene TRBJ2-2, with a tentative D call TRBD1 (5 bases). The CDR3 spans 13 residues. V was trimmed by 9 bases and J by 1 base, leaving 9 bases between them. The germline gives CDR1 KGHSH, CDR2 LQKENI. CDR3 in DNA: TGTGCCAGTACGGACAAGAACACCGGGGAGCTGTTTTTT. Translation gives CASTDKNTGELFF.

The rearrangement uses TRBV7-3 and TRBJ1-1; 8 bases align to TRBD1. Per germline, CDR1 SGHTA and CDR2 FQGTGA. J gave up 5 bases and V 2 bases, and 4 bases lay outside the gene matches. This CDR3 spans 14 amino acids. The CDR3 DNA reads TGTGCCAGCAGCTTACAGGGGGCGTCAACTGAAGCTTTCTTT. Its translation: CASSLQGASTEAFF. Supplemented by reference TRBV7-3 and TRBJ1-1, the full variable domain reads GAGVSQTPSNKVTEKGKYVELRCDPISGHTALYWYRQSLGQGPEFLIYFQGTGAADDSGLPNDRFFAVRPEGSVSTLKIQRTERGDSAVYLCASSLQGASTEAFFGQGTRLTVV.

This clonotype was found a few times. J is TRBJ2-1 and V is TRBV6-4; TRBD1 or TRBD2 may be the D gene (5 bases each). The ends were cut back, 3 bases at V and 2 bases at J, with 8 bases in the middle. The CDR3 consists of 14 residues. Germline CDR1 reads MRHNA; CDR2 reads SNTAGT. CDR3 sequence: CASSEGPAYNEQFF. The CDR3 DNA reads TGTGCCAGCAGTGAGGGACCAGCCTACAATGAGCAGTTCTTC.

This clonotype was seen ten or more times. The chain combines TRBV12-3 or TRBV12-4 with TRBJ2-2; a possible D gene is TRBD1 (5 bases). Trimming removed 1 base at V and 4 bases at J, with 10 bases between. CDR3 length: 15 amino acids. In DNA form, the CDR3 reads TGTGCCAGCAGTTTAGGCAGGGTAGGCACCGGGGAGCTGTTTTTT. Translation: CASSLGRVGTGELFF.

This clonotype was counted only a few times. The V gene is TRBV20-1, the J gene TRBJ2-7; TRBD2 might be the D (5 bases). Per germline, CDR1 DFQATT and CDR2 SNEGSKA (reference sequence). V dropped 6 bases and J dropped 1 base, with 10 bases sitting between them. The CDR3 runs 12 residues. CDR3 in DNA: TGCAGTGCCCGAGCGGAATCCTACGAGCAGTACTTC. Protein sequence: CSARAESYEQYF.

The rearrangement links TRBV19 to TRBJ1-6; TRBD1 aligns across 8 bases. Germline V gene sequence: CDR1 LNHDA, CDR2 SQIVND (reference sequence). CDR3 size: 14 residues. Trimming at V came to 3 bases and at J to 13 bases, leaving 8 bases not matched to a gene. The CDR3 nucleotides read TGTGCCAGTAGTATCGACAGGGGAGGTTCGCCCCTCCACTTT. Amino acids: CASSIDRGGSPLHF.

For the CDR3, the DNA is TGCAGCGCCAAAGTTAGCACAGATACGCAGTATTTT. Its translation is CSAKVSTDTQYF. The V call is TRBV29-1, the J call TRBJ2-3; no definite D call. V lost 7 bases and J lost 0, with 8 bases in between. Germline loops: CDR1 SQVTM, CDR2 ANQGSEA. The length of the CDR3 is 12 residues.